These 4 T cell receptor beta chains share one sample of origin, sequenced in a study of response to subunit inactivated influenza vaccine. TCRdb recomputed calls from the RT-PCR reads with MiXCR, one row per CDR3 protein. The sample lists a few hundred thousand distinct CDR3 sequences; around 15% were seen once. The sequences come from PBMCs from blood, collected 11 to 12 days after vaccination. Every receptor here comes from a man aged 50 to 60 who received an inactivated influenza vaccine.

As for this clonotype: This may be a read error, as it is one base from a much larger clone. The genes are TRBV5-1 and TRBJ1-4; TRBD1 aligns across 9 bases. CDR3 length: 17 amino acids. From germline, CDR1 is SGHRS and CDR2 YFSETQ. The CDR3 protein is CASSLNIPGQGDEELFF. The CDR3 bases are TGCGCCAGCAGCTTAAATATTCCGGGACAGGGAGATGAAGAACTGTTTTTT.

This clonotype was detected a few times. This chain joins TRBV7-9 and TRBJ2-4; D perhaps matches TRBD2 (7 bases). The CDR3 has 16 amino acids. The V gene's germline CDR1 is SEHNR and CDR2 FQNEAQ (reference sequence). V lost 4 bases and J lost 6, with 19 bases in between. The CDR3 region has the DNA TGTGCCAGCAGCTCCACAACCGCGGGGGCCCTAAACATTCAGTACTTC. Translated, it gives CASSSTTAGALNIQYF.

This clonotype was counted between two and nine times. The chain carries TRBV4-1 and TRBJ1-2; no firm D call. The CDR3 runs 15 residues. Germline CDR1 and CDR2: MGHRA and YSYEKL. V was trimmed by 5 bases and J by 2 bases, leaving 15 bases between them. CDR3 amino acids: CASSFPGGINYGYTF. CDR3 DNA sequence: TGCGCCAGCAGCTTCCCGGGAGGAATCAACTATGGCTACACCTTC.

There are a few counts of this clonotype. CDR3 bases: TGTGCCAGCACTCAGACCCTTATGGGGAGCTCCTACGAGCAGTACTTC. Its translation is CASTQTLMGSSYEQYF. This rearrangement joins TRBV28 to TRBJ2-7; perhaps TRBD2 as D (5 bases). V shed 7 bases and J shed 0 bases, with 19 bases lying between them. Germline CDR1 reads MDHEN; CDR2 reads SYDVKM. The CDR3 sequence is 16 residues long.